Listed here are 20 T cell receptor beta chains from one sample, sequenced in a study. Amplification of TRBV12-4/TRBJ1-2 clonotypes used adaptor-ligated barcode primers. TCRdb re-called the multiplex PCR reads with MiXCR, one entry per CDR3 protein. In the table there are around 1,300 distinct CDR3 sequences, about 20% of which are singletons. The sequencing sample was made of memory CD4+ T cells sorted from blood. Described subset: memory CD4+ T cells, CD4+CD45RO+CD25-. These receptor sequences come from a female donor with breast cancer.

This clonotype is medium-sized. V is TRBV12-3 or TRBV12-4 and J is TRBJ1-2; maybe TRBD1 (6 bases). The germline V and J ends were trimmed by 2 bases and 2 bases, with 6 bases remaining between them. This CDR3 has 13 residues. The CDR3 region has the DNA TGTGCCAGCAGTTTAACAGGGAACTATGGCTACACCTTC. It specifies CASSLTGNYGYTF.

By proportion, this clonotype is medium-sized (0.01 to 0.1%). The chain employs TRBV12-3 or TRBV12-4 and TRBJ1-2; D uncertain. This CDR3 has 13 residues. With 6 bases removed from V and 8 bases from J, the gap between germline ends came to 16 bases. CDR3 sequence (DNA): TGTGCCAGCAGCACCGCCGCTTTGAGGGGCTACACCTTC. This sequence encodes CASSTAALRGYTF.

Judged by abundance, this clonotype is large. V gene TRBV12-3 or TRBV12-4 combines with J gene TRBJ1-2; D gene unclear. V gave up 2 bases and J gave up 6 bases, with 10 bases separating them. The CDR3 consists of 13 residues. This CDR3 reads CASSLSIGHGYTF. The CDR3 DNA sequence: TGTGCCAGCAGTTTAAGCATAGGTCATGGCTACACCTTC.

This chain links TRBV12-3 or TRBV12-4 with TRBJ1-2; D remains ambiguous. Trimming removed 5 bases at V and 4 bases at J, with 14 bases between. The CDR3 loop spans 14 amino acids. The CDR3 DNA sequence: TGTGCCAGCAGTCCTAGCTCGGGAATCTATGGCTACACCTTC. It codes for CASSPSSGIYGYTF.

This clonotype ranks as medium-sized. V gene TRBV12-3 or TRBV12-4 combines with J gene TRBJ1-2; 9 nucleotides agree with TRBD1. The CDR3 length is 15 residues. Losses at the gene ends were 3 bases for V and 8 bases for J; bases not matched to a gene: 10. The CDR3 DNA sequence: TGTGCCAGCAGTTTCCCTCCGGGACAGGGACTCGGCTACACCTTC. Residues: CASSFPPGQGLGYTF.

By its share, this clonotype is medium-sized. V and J are TRBV12-3 or TRBV12-4 and TRBJ1-2; D is unresolved. V was clipped by 7 bases and J by 3 bases, with 15 bases between them. CDR3 length equals 14 residues. As DNA, the CDR3 is TGTGCCAGCAAGGTGGCGGGCTACGACTATGGCTACACCTTC. The encoded protein is CASKVAGYDYGYTF.

This clonotype is medium-sized (0.01 to 0.1%) by share. The V and J genes are TRBV12-3 or TRBV12-4 and TRBJ1-2, with D unclear. The V gene lost 4 bases and the J gene lost 3 bases, with 24 bases spanning the gap. The CDR3 spans 18 residues. DNA of the CDR3: TGTGCCAGCAGTTCTCGCCCTCCTCGGGCAGTCGACGACTATGGCTACACCTTC. It codes for CASSSRPPRAVDDYGYTF.

About this clonotype itself: The junction shows a germline mismatch at one end, possibly a read error. This chain joins TRBV12-3 or TRBV12-4 and TRBJ1-2, with D possibly matching TRBD1 (5 bases). This CDR3 spans 15 amino acids. The CDR3, as DNA: TGCGCCAGCGGCAACGTACCGACAGACCACTATGGGTACACCTTC. Amino acids: CASGNVPTDHYGYTF.

The rearrangement joins TRBV12-3 or TRBV12-4 to TRBJ1-2, with D perhaps TRBD1 (5 bases). V was shortened by 5 bases and J by 8 bases, with 18 bases between the two germline ends. The CDR3 contains 14 residues. DNA for the CDR3: TGTGCCAGCAGTCCCCGCCGGGCAGGGAGAGGCTACACCTTC. Translated, it gives CASSPRRAGRGYTF.

The chain uses TRBV12-3 or TRBV12-4 and TRBJ1-2; D is undetermined. The CDR3 runs to 11 residues. V was shortened by 5 bases and J by 5 bases, with 6 bases between the two germline ends. CDR3 DNA sequence: TGTGCCAGCAGTGACGAGTATGGCTACACCTTC. Its protein is CASSDEYGYTF.

The CDR3 loop is CASSLQAEYGYTF. For the CDR3, the DNA is TGTGCCAGCAGTTTACAAGCTGAGTATGGCTACACCTTC. The genes are TRBV12-3 or TRBV12-4 and TRBJ1-2; unclear D gene. The CDR3 has 13 residues. V lost 2 bases, J lost 5 bases, and 9 bases lay in between.

In this sample, this clonotype is large. The chain combines TRBV12-3 or TRBV12-4 with TRBJ1-2; D is possibly TRBD1 (5 bases). The length of the CDR3 is 14 residues. V lost 4 bases and J lost 4, with 13 bases in between. The CDR3 protein is CASSWGRQVYGYTF. The CDR3 DNA is TGTGCCAGCAGTTGGGGACGGCAGGTCTATGGCTACACCTTC.

This clonotype is large by share. The rearrangement links TRBV12-3 or TRBV12-4 to TRBJ1-2, with D uncertain. The length of the CDR3 is 16 residues. The V gene lost 2 bases and the J gene lost 5 bases, with 18 bases spanning the gap. The CDR3 DNA is TGTGCCAGCAGTTTACTGGTAGGGCAGCCTTATTATGGCTACACCTTC. This sequence encodes CASSLLVGQPYYGYTF.

This clonotype is medium-sized within its sample. V gene TRBV12-3 or TRBV12-4 combines with J gene TRBJ1-2, with D possibly matching TRBD1 (5 bases). Deletions cut 6 bases from V and 4 bases from J, with 18 bases between. CDR3 size: 15 residues. Written as DNA, the CDR3 is TGTGCCAGCAGCCACCCCAAGACAGACCTCTATGGCTACACCTTC. This codes for CASSHPKTDLYGYTF.

This clonotype qualifies as large (0.1 to 1%). V is TRBV12-3 or TRBV12-4 and J is TRBJ1-2; D not certain. The CDR3 totals 13 residues. Trimming stripped 1 base from V and 4 bases from J, with 7 bases between. The CDR3 reads CASSLEQTYGYTF. CDR3 nucleotide sequence: TGTGCCAGCAGTTTAGAACAGACCTATGGCTACACCTTC.

By sample share, this clonotype is large. The chain employs TRBV12-3 or TRBV12-4 and TRBJ1-2, with no clear D. V lost 5 bases, J lost 8 bases, and 12 bases lay in between. The CDR3 is 12 residues long. For the CDR3, the DNA is TGTGCCAGCAGTCCGAATCGGATAGGCTACACCTTC. Protein sequence: CASSPNRIGYTF.

This clonotype is medium-sized in the sample. One end of the junction varies from germline; a read error may be responsible. The chain joins TRBV12-3 or TRBV12-4 to TRBJ1-2, with D perhaps TRBD1 (5 bases). The CDR3 loop spans 13 amino acids. The CDR3 nucleotides are TGTGCCAGCAGTAGGGACCGACTCTATGGCTGCACCTTC. It is translated as CASSRDRLYGCTF.

By sample fraction, this clonotype is medium-sized (0.01 to 0.1%). The chain has TRBV12-3 or TRBV12-4 and TRBJ1-2, with 8 bases that match TRBD1. The CDR3 is 12 amino acids. J lost 8 bases, V lost 6 bases, and 5 bases had no gene match. CDR3 residues: CASRPGTGGYTF. For the CDR3, the DNA is TGTGCCAGCAGGCCGGGGACAGGAGGCTACACCTTC.

The chain combines TRBV12-3 or TRBV12-4 with TRBJ1-2; D not certain. This CDR3 has 12 residues. Between the trimmed V and J ends, which lost 2 bases and 5 bases, there was a span of 6 bases. The CDR3 DNA is TGTGCCAGCAGTTTAACGGCTTATGGCTACACCTTC. Protein sequence: CASSLTAYGYTF.

This clonotype ranks as medium-sized. This rearrangement joins TRBV12-3 or TRBV12-4 to TRBJ1-2; no reliable D call. The CDR3 covers 14 residues. The V gene lost 6 bases and the J gene lost 5 bases, with 16 bases spanning the gap. The CDR3 loop reads CASRLGPEGYGYTF. CDR3 DNA sequence: TGTGCCAGCAGACTTGGGCCAGAGGGATATGGCTACACCTTC.